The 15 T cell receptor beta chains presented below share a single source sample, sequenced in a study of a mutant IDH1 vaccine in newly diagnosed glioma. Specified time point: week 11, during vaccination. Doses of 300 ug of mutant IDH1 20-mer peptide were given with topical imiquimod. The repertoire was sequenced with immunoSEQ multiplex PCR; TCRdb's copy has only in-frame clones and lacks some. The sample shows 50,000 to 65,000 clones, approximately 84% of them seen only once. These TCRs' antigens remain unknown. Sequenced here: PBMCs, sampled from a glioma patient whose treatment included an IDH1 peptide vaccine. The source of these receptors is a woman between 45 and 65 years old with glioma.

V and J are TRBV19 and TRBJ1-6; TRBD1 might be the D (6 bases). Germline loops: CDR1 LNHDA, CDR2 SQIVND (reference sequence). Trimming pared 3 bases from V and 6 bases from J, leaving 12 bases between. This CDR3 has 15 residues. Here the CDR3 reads CASSIGGGINSPLHF. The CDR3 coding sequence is TGTGCCAGTAGTATTGGGGGCGGGATTAATTCACCCCTCCACTTT.

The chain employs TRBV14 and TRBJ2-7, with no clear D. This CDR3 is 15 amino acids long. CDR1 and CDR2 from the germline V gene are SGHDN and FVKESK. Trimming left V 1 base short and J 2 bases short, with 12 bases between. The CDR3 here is CASSQGSGLAYEQYF. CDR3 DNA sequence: TGTGCCAGCAGCCAAGGGTCGGGCCTCGCCTACGAGCAGTACTTC.

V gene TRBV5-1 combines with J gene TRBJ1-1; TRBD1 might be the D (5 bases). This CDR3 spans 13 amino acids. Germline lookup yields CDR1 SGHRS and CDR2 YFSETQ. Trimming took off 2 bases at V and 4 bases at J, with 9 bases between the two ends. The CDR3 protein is CASSLGEGTEAFF. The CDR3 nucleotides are TGCGCCAGCAGCTTAGGGGAGGGCACTGAAGCTTTCTTT.

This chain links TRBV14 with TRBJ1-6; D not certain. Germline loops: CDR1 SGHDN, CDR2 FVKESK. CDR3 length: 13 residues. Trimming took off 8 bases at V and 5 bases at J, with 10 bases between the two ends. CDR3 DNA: TGTGCCAGCCTAGAAGTCGATAATTCACCCCTCCACTTT. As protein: CASLEVDNSPLHF.

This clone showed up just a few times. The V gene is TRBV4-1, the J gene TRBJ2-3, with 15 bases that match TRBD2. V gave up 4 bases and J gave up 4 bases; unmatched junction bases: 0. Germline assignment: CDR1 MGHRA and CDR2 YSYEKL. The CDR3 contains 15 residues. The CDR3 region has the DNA TGCGCCAGCAGCCGGACTAGCGGGGGGGCAGATACGCAGTATTTT. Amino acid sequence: CASSRTSGGADTQYF.

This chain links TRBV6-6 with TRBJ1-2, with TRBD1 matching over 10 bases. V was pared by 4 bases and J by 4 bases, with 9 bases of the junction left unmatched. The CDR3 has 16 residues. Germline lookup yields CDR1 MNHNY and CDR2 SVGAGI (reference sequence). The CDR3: CASSSTGTGVFYGYTF. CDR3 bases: TGTGCCAGCAGTTCGACCGGGACAGGGGTCTTCTATGGCTACACCTTC.

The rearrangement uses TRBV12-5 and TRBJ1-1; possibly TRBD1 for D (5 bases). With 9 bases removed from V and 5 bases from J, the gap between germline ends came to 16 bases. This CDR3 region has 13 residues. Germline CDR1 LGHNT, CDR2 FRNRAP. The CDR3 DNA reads TGTGCTAGCTCCGACGGGGCAGGGACTGAAGCTTTCTTT. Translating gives CASSDGAGTEAFF.

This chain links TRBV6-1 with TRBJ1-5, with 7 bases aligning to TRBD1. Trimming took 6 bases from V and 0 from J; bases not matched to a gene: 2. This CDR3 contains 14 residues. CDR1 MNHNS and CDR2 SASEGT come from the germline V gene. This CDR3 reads CASRGTVSNQPQHF. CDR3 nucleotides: TGTGCCAGCAGGGGGACAGTTAGCAATCAGCCCCAGCATTTT.

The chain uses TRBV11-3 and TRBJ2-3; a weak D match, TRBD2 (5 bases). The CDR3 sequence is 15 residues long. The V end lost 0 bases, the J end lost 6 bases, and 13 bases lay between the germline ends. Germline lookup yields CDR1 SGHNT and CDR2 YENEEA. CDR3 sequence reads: CASSLEGRNWDTQYF. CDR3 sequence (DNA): TGTGCCAGCAGCTTAGAGGGGAGAAATTGGGATACGCAGTATTTT.

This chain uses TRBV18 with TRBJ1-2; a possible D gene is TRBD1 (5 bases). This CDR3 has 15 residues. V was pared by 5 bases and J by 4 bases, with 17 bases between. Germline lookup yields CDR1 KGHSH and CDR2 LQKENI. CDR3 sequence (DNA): TGTGCCAGCTCATCCACCGCCGTGGGGGGCTATGGCTACACCTTC. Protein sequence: CASSSTAVGGYGYTF.

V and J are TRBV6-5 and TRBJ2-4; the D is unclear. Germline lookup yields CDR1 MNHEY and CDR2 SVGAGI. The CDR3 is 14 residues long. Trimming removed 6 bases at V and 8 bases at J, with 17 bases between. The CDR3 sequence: CASRVAQAHDIQYF. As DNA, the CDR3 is TGTGCCAGCAGAGTAGCCCAGGCTCACGACATTCAGTACTTC.

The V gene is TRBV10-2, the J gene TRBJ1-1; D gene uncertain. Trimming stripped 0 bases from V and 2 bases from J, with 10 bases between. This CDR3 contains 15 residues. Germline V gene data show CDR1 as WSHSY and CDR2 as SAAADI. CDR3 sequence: CASSESPGLNTEAFF. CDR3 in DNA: TGCGCCAGCAGTGAGTCACCAGGATTAAACACTGAAGCTTTCTTT.

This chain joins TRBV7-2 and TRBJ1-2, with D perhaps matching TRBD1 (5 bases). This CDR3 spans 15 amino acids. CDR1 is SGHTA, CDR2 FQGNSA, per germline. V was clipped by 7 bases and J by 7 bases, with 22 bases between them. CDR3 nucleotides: TGTGCCAGCACCGTTAGGGCGGGACCAACCTTTGGCTACACCTTC. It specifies CASTVRAGPTFGYTF.

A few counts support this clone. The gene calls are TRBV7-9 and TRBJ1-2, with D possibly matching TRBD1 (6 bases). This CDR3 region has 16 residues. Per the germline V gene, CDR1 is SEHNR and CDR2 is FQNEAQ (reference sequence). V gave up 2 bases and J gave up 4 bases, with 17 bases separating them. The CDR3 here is CASSLKGVTGAYGYTF. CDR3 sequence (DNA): TGTGCCAGCAGCTTAAAGGGGGTGACAGGTGCCTATGGCTACACCTTC. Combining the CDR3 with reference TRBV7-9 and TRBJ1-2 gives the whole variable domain DTGVSQNPRHKITKRGQNVTFRCDPISEHNRLYWYRQTLGQGPEFLTYFQNEAQLEKSRLLSDRFSAERPKGSFSTLEIQRTEQGDSAMYLCASSLKGVTGAYGYTFGSGTRLTVV.

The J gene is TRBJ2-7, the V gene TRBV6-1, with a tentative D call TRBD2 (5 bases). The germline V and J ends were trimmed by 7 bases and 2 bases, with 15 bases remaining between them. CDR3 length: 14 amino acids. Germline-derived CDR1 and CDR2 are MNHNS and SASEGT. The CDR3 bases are TGTGCCAGCACCGCCGGGGTGCCGACCTACGAGCAGTACTTC. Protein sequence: CASTAGVPTYEQYF.